The 21 T cell receptor beta chains below all came from one sample that was sequenced in a study of cytomegalovirus exposure and HLA in healthy donors. Libraries were prepared by immunoSEQ multiplex PCR; TCRdb keeps only in-frame clonotypes and omits some of them. This table has under 300,000 clones, roughly 86% appearing once. The sequenced sample was PBMCs. Receptors originate from a woman between 25 and 40 years old in good health and CMV-seropositive.

In the case of this clone: Other DNA sequences in the same sample also yield this CDR3. The chain recombines TRBV5-1 with TRBJ1-5; D call uncertain. Trimming cost V 0 bases and J 4 bases, with 8 bases left between them. The CDR3 loop spans 14 amino acids. CDR1 is SGHRS and CDR2 is YFSETQ in the germline V gene. The CDR3 here is CASSLAGSNQPQHF. For the CDR3, the DNA is TGCGCCAGCAGCTTGGCTGGCAGTAATCAGCCCCAGCATTTT.

This clone was recorded only once. This chain links TRBV25-1 with TRBJ2-2; D call uncertain. Trimming removed 3 bases at V and 8 bases at J, with 7 bases between. Germline V gene lookup returns CDR1 MGHDK and CDR2 SYGVNS. This CDR3 comprises 12 residues. The DNA of the CDR3 is TGTGCCAGCAGTGAGACGACTGGGGAGCTGTTTTTT. It encodes CASSETTGELFF. The complete variable domain, with remaining parts taken from reference TRBV25-1 and TRBJ2-2, reads EADIYQTPRYLVIGTGKKITLECSQTMGHDKMYWYQQDPGMELHLIHYSYGVNSTEKGDLSSESTVSRIRTEHFPLTLESARPSHTSQYLCASSETTGELFFGEGSRLTVL.

The V call is TRBV6-5, the J call TRBJ1-2; 8 nucleotides align to TRBD1. V trimming: 3 bases; J trimming: 5 bases; junction bases outside the gene matches: 8. CDR1 is MNHEY, CDR2 SVGAGI, per germline. This CDR3 has 15 amino acids. The CDR3, as DNA: TGTGCCAGCAGTTATGGAGACAGGGGAGTTTATGGCTACACCTTC. As protein: CASSYGDRGVYGYTF.

This chain uses TRBV28 with TRBJ2-5, with TRBD1 as a possible D gene (5 bases). The CDR3 covers 15 residues. V dropped 3 bases and J dropped 6 bases, with 17 bases sitting between them. Germline loops: CDR1 MDHEN, CDR2 SYDVKM. This CDR3 reads CASSFVGAVGQTQYF. In nucleotides, the CDR3 is TGTGCCAGCAGTTTCGTTGGGGCCGTGGGGCAGACCCAGTACTTC.

This chain links TRBV7-6 with TRBJ1-1; possibly TRBD1 for D (5 bases). Deletions cut 1 base from V and 2 bases from J, with 8 bases between. Germline V gene data show CDR1 as SGHVS and CDR2 as FNYEAQ. The CDR3 runs to 14 residues. The CDR3 DNA follows: TGTGCCAGCAGCTTAGGGACAAGAAACACTGAAGCTTTCTTT. Its protein is CASSLGTRNTEAFF.

This clone turned up a few times. The chain carries TRBV27 and TRBJ1-2; 7 bases match TRBD1. The CDR3 is 12 residues long. Per germline, CDR1 MNHEY and CDR2 SMNVEV (reference sequence). The ends lost 5 bases at V and 8 bases at J; junction bases unmatched: 5. The CDR3 spells CASSTGDRGYTF. In DNA form, the CDR3 reads TGTGCCAGCAGTACAGGGGACCGGGGCTACACCTTC.

V gene TRBV2 combines with J gene TRBJ2-1; TRBD2 aligns across 9 bases. The V gene end was trimmed by 8 bases and the J gene end by 7 bases; junction bases not matched to a gene: 12. CDR1 is SNHLY and CDR2 is FYNNEI in the germline V gene. There are 15 residues in the CDR3. The DNA of the CDR3 is TGTGCCAGCCATACCCTGCTAGCGGGACCTAATGAGCAGTTCTTC. Protein product: CASHTLLAGPNEQFF.

V usage is TRBV27 and J usage is TRBJ2-2; TRBD1 matches 7 bases. The CDR3 contains 16 residues. CDR1 and CDR2 (germline): MNHEY, SMNVEV (reference sequence). J gave up 7 bases and V 2 bases, and 10 bases lay outside the gene matches. The CDR3 bases are TGTGCCAGCAGTTTAGAAGACAGGGCGGCCAACGGGGAGCTGTTTTTT. Translated: CASSLEDRAANGELFF.

This clone has more than one count but fewer than ten. This chain links TRBV7-2 with TRBJ2-7; 11 bases are a match to TRBD2. This CDR3 has 15 amino acids. J was trimmed by 3 bases and V by 5 bases; bases with no gene match: 6. The germline gives CDR1 SGHTA, CDR2 FQGNSA. The CDR3 spells CASSRTGTSGYEQYF. DNA of the CDR3: TGTGCCAGCAGCCGGACCGGGACTAGCGGCTACGAGCAGTACTTC.

J is TRBJ2-7 and V is TRBV28; D gene ambiguous. CDR3 size: 13 residues. The germline gives CDR1 MDHEN, CDR2 SYDVKM. V dropped 5 bases and J dropped 2 bases, with 10 bases sitting between them. The CDR3 spells CASSTSFPYEQYF. The CDR3, as DNA: TGTGCCAGCAGTACTTCCTTTCCCTACGAGCAGTACTTC.

The chain is built from TRBV2 and TRBJ1-5, with TRBD1 matching over 9 bases. CDR1 SNHLY and CDR2 FYNNEI come from the germline V gene. V shed 5 bases, J shed 4 bases, and the junction held 6 bases outside the gene matches. There are 15 residues in the CDR3. CDR3 bases: TGTGCCAGCAGTTTCTCCGGGACAGGGAATCAGCCCCAGCATTTT. It translates to CASSFSGTGNQPQHF.

The chain couples TRBV5-1 to TRBJ2-2; 7 bases agree with TRBD1. V lost 4 bases to trimming and J lost 2 bases; unmatched junction nucleotides: 8. The CDR3 contains 16 residues. Germline V gene lookup returns CDR1 SGHRS and CDR2 YFSETQ. As DNA, the CDR3 is TGCGCCAGCAGCCTTGGGACAGCCCGTAACACCGGGGAGCTGTTTTTT. Residues: CASSLGTARNTGELFF.

V usage is TRBV15 and J usage is TRBJ2-7; 7 bases map to TRBD2. Trimming removed 9 bases from V and 6 bases from J; junction bases left unmatched: 14. The CDR3 has 14 amino acids. Germline-derived CDR1 and CDR2 are LNHNV and YYDKDF (reference sequence). The DNA for the CDR3 is TGTGCCACTAGCGGGTCCGGGTGGCTAGGCGAGCAGTACTTC. Encoded protein: CATSGSGWLGEQYF.

The chain is built from TRBV15 and TRBJ2-1, with unresolved D. V lost 0 bases to trimming and J lost 2 bases, with 11 bases between them. CDR1 and CDR2 from the germline V gene are LNHNV and YYDKDF (reference sequence). There are 16 residues in the CDR3. CDR3 sequence: CATSRDRGTTYNEQFF. The CDR3 DNA is TGTGCCACCAGCAGAGATCGAGGTACCACCTACAATGAGCAGTTCTTC.

The chain has TRBV2 and TRBJ2-7, with 7 nucleotides matching TRBD1. Germline V gives CDR1 SNHLY, CDR2 FYNNEI. The trim removed 6 bases at V and 6 bases at J, leaving 8 bases unmatched. The CDR3 runs 13 residues. The CDR3 DNA sequence: TGTGCCAGCAGGACAGGGATTTCCGGCGAGCAGTACTTC. Its protein product is CASRTGISGEQYF.

The chain has TRBV6-1 and TRBJ1-5, with 8 bases identical to TRBD1. The germline V gene has CDR1 MNHNS and CDR2 SASEGT. This CDR3 comprises 16 residues. V shed 3 bases, J shed 4 bases, and the junction held 8 bases outside the gene matches. The CDR3 spells CASSEPQGARNQPQHF. Here the CDR3 DNA reads TGTGCCAGCAGTGAGCCGCAGGGGGCAAGGAATCAGCCCCAGCATTTT.

This chain connects TRBV30 to TRBJ2-2; the D gene is possibly TRBD1 (5 bases). This CDR3 has 14 amino acids. Trimming stripped 3 bases from V and 5 bases from J, with 13 bases between. Germline loops: CDR1 GTSNPN, CDR2 SVGIG (reference sequence). The CDR3 region is CAWSSGRGTGELFF. CDR3 bases: TGTGCCTGGAGCTCAGGGCGTGGGACCGGGGAGCTGTTTTTT.

The chain joins TRBV6-6 to TRBJ2-7, with D tentatively TRBD1 (5 bases). Deletions cut 6 bases from V and 5 bases from J, with 8 bases between. The CDR3 consists of 11 residues. Germline V gives CDR1 MNHNY, CDR2 SVGAGI (reference sequence). The CDR3 coding sequence is TGTGCCAGCAGCGCCAGGGACGAGCAGTACTTC. It encodes CASSARDEQYF.

The CDR3 DNA follows: TGCGCCAGCAGCTTCAGGCCAGCGGGAGAGACCCAGTACTTC. Encoded protein: CASSFRPAGETQYF. The chain employs TRBV5-1 and TRBJ2-5; D might be TRBD2 (6 bases). CDR1 and CDR2 from the germline V gene are SGHRS and YFSETQ. V lost 2 bases and J lost 4, with 12 bases in between. This CDR3 has 14 residues.

J is TRBJ2-2 and V is TRBV29-1; 10 nucleotides agree with TRBD2. This CDR3 region has 15 residues. The V and J ends lost 5 bases and 4 bases, in that order; junction bases with no gene match: 7. The V gene's germline CDR1 is SQVTM and CDR2 ANQGSEA. CDR3 amino acids: CSVTSGRVPTGELFF. The CDR3 nucleotides are TGCAGCGTTACAAGCGGGAGGGTCCCCACCGGGGAGCTGTTTTTT.

CDR3 DNA sequence: TGCGCCAGCAGCTTGGTCCAGGGTGATGAAGCTTTCTTT. Protein sequence: CASSLVQGDEAFF. The V call is TRBV5-1, the J call TRBJ1-1; D is perhaps TRBD1 (5 bases). Between the trimmed V and J ends, which lost 0 bases and 7 bases, there was a span of 10 bases. From germline, CDR1 is SGHRS and CDR2 YFSETQ. There are 13 residues in the CDR3.